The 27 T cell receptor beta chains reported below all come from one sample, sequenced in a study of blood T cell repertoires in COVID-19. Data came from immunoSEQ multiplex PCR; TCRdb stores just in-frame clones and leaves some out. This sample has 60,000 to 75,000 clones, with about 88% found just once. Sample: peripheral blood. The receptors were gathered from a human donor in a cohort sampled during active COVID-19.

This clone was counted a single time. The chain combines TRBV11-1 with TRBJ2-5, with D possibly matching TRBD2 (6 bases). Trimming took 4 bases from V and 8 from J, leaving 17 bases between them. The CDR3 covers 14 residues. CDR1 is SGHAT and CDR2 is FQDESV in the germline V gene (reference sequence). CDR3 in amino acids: CASSYLRDSRTQYF. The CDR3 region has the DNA TGTGCCAGCAGCTACCTCCGGGACTCACGCACCCAGTACTTC.

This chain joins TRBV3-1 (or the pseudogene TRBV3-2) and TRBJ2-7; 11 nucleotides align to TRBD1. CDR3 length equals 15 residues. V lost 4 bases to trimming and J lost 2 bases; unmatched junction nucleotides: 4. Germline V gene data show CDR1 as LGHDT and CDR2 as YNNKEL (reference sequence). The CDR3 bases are TGTGCCAGCAGCCGCCCGGGACAGGGGGCCTACGAGCAGTACTTC. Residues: CASSRPGQGAYEQYF.

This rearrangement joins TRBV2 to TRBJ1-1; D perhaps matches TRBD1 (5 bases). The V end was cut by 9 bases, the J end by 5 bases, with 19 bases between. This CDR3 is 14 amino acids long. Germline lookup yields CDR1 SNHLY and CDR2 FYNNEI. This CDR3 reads CASSWEVGVTEAFF. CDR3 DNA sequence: TGTGCCAGTTCGTGGGAAGTAGGGGTAACTGAAGCTTTCTTT.

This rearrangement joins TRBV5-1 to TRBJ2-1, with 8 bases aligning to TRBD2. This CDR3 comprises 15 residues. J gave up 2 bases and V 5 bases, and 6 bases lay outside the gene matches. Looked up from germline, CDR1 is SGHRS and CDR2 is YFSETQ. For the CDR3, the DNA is TGCGCCAGCAGTCCCCGGGGGGGGACCTACAATGAGCAGTTCTTC. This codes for CASSPRGGTYNEQFF.

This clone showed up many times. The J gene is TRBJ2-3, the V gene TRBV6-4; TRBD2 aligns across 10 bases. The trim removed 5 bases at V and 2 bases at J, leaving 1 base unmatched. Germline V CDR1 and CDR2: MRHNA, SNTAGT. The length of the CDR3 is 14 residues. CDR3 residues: CASSSGGATDTQYF. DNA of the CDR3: TGTGCCAGCAGTAGCGGGGGGGCCACAGATACGCAGTATTTT.

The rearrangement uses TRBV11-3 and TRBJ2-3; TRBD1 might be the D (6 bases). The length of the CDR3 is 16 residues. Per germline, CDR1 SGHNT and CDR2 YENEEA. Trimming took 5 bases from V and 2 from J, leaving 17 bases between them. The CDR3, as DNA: TGTGCCAGCAGCACCCAGACAGGCGAAGCCACAGATACGCAGTATTTT. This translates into CASSTQTGEATDTQYF.

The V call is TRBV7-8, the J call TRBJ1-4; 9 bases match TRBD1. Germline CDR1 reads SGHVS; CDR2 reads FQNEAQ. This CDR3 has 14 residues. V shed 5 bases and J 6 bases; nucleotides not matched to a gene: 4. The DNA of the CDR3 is TGTGCCAGCAGCCACCGGGACAGGGATGAAAAACTGTTTTTT. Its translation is CASSHRDRDEKLFF.

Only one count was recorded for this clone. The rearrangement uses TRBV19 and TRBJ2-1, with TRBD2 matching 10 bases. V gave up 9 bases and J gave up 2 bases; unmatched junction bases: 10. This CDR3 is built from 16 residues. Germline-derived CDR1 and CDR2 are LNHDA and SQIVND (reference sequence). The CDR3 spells CASKRGGDRTYNEQFF. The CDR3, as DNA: TGTGCCAGCAAGCGGGGGGGCGACCGGACCTACAATGAGCAGTTCTTC.

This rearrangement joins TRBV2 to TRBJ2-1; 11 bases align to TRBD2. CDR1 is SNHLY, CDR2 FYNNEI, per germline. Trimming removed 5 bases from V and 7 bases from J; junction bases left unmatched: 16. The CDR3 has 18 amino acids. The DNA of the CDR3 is TGTGCCAGCAGTAAGTCTAGCGGGAGGCCCACGCGAAGGAATGAGCAGTTCTTC. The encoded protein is CASSKSSGRPTRRNEQFF.

CDR3 protein: CASSQPLTGMNTEAFF. The CDR3 DNA sequence: TGTGCCAGCAGCCAACCCTTGACGGGGATGAACACTGAAGCTTTCTTT. The V and J genes are TRBV28 and TRBJ1-1, with D unresolved. V lost 6 bases to trimming and J lost 0 bases, with 17 bases between them. CDR3 length equals 16 residues. CDR1 and CDR2 (germline): MDHEN, SYDVKM.

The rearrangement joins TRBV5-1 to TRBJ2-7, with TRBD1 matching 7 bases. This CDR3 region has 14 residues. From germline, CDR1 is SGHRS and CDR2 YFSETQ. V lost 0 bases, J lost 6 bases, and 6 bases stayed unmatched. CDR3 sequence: CASSLGRGRGEQYF. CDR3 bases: TGCGCCAGCAGCTTGGGTAGGGGGCGCGGCGAGCAGTACTTC.

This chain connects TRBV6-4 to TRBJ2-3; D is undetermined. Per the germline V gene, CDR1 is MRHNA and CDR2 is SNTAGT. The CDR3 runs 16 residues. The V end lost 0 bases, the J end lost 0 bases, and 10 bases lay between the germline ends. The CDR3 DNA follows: TGTGCCAGCAGTGACTCGGGCCACGGAAGCACAGATACGCAGTATTTT. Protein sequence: CASSDSGHGSTDTQYF.

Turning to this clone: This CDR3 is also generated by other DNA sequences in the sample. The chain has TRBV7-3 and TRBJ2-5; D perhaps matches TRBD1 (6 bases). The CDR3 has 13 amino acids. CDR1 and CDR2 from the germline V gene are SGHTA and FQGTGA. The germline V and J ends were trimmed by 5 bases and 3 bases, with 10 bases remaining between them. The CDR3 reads CASSLNREETQYF. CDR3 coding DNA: TGTGCCAGCAGCCTCAACAGGGAAGAGACCCAGTACTTC.

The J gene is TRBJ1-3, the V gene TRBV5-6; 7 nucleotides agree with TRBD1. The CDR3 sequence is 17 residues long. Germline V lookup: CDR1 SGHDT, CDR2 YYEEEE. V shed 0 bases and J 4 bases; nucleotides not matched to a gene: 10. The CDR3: CASSLGSGTVAGNTIYF. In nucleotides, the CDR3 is TGTGCCAGCAGCTTGGGGTCCGGGACAGTGGCCGGAAACACCATATATTTT.

The CDR3 loop is CASSLFGSGNIQYF. For the CDR3, the DNA is TGTGCCAGCAGCCTCTTCGGGTCCGGGAACATTCAGTACTTC. The V call is TRBV3-1 (or the pseudogene TRBV3-2), the J call TRBJ2-4, with no clear D. This CDR3 contains 14 residues. The germline gives CDR1 LGHDT, CDR2 YNNKEL (reference sequence). Trimming pared 4 bases from V and 7 bases from J, leaving 14 bases between.

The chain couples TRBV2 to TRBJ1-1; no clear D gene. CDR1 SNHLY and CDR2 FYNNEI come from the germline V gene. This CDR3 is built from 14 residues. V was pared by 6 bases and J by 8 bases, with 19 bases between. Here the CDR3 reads CASRPDTFGLEAFF. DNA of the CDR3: TGTGCCAGCAGACCTGACACCTTTGGGCTCGAAGCTTTCTTT.

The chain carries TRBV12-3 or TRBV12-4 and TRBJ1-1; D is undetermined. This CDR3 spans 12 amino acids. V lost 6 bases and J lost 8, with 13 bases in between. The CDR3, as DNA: TGTGCCAGCAGGGATGGTACGGGGGAAGCTTTCTTT. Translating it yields CASRDGTGEAFF.

The CDR3 DNA is TGTGCCAGCAGTTACGATGGACAGGGGAACACTGAAGCTTTCTTT. This encodes CASSYDGQGNTEAFF. The rearrangement uses TRBV6-5 and TRBJ1-1; 8 nucleotides line up with TRBD1. This CDR3 spans 15 amino acids. The V gene end was trimmed by 2 bases and the J gene end by 1 base; junction bases not matched to a gene: 3. The germline gives CDR1 MNHEY, CDR2 SVGAGI.

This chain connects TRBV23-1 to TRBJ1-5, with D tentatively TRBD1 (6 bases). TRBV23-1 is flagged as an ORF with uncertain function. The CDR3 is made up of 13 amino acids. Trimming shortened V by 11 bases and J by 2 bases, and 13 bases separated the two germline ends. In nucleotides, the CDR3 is TGCGCCCCGGGCAGGGGCTGCAATCAGCCCCAGCATTTT. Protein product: CAPGRGCNQPQHF.

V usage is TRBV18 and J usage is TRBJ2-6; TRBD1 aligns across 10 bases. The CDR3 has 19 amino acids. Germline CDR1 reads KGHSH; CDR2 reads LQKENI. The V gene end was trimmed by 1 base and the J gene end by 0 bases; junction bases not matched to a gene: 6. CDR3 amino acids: CASSPLGTGEFSGANVLTF. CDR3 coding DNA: TGTGCCAGCTCACCACTTGGGACAGGGGAATTCTCTGGGGCCAACGTCCTGACTTTC.

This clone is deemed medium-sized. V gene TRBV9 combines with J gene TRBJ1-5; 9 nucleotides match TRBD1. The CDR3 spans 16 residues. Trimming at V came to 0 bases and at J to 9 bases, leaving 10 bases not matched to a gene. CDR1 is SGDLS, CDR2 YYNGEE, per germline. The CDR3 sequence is CASSVGTGAAAGPQHF. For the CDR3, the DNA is TGTGCCAGCAGCGTAGGGACAGGGGCCGCCGCCGGGCCCCAGCATTTT.

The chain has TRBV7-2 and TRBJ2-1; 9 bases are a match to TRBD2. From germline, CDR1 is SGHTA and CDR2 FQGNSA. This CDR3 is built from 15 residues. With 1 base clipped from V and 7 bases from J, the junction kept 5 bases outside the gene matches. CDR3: CASSLGTSDLNEQFF. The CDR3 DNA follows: TGTGCCAGCAGCTTAGGGACTAGCGACTTAAATGAGCAGTTCTTC.

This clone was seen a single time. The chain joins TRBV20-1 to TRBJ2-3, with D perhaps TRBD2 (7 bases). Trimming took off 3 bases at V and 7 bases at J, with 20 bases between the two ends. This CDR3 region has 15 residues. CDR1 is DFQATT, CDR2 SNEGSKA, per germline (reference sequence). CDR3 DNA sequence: TGCAGTGCTAGTTATCGGACGGGGAGGGGGAATACGCAGTATTTT. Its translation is CSASYRTGRGNTQYF.

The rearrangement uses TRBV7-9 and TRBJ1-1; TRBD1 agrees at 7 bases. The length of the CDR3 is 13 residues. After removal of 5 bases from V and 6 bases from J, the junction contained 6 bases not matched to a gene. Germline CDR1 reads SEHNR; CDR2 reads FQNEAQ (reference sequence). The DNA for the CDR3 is TGTGCCAGCAGCCCGACAGGGATCGCTGAAGCTTTCTTT. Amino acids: CASSPTGIAEAFF.

CDR3 sequence reads: CASSQAGGPSDTQYF. The DNA of the CDR3 is TGTGCCAGCAGCCAAGCGGGGGGGCCCTCAGATACGCAGTATTTT. This chain uses TRBV14 with TRBJ2-3, with 8 bases identical to TRBD2. Germline CDR1 SGHDN, CDR2 FVKESK. The CDR3 totals 15 residues. The junction had 4 bases not matched to a gene; V was cut back by 1 base and J by 4 bases.

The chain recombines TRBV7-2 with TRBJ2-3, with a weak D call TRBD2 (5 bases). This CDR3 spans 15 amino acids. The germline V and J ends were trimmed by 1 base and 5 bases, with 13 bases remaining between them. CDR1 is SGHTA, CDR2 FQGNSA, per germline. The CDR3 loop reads CASSLGSSGIDTQYF. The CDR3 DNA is TGTGCCAGCAGCTTAGGTTCGTCGGGGATAGATACGCAGTATTTT.

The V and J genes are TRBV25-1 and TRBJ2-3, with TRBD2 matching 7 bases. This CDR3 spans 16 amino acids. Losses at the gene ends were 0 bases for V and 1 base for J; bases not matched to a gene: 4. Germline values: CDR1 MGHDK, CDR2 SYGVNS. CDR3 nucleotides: TGTGCCAGCAGTGAATACGCTGGACTAGGCACAGATACGCAGTATTTT. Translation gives CASSEYAGLGTDTQYF.